A selection of T cell receptor beta chains follows, all from one sample in a study of blood T cell repertoires in COVID-19. The assay was immunoSEQ multiplex PCR, and TCRdb's table has in-frame clones only and misses some. The sample carries roughly 330,000 clones, 85% to 90% recorded once. The specimen was PBMCs or T cells enriched from blood (not recorded which). The receptors derive from a woman aged 18-35 years who had recovered from COVID-19. CDR3s include the opening cysteine and the closing phenylalanine or tryptophan. The D gene is left open where the match is weak. Part of the rows lack a size; the others show once, few, many or a class for expanded clones.

V	D	J	length	size	DNA	CDR3
TRBV30	TRBD1	TRBJ1-1	12	.	TGTGCCTGGACAGACAGGGGATGGGAAGCTTTCTTT	CAWTDRGWEAFF
TRBV9	.	TRBJ2-7	16	.	TGTGCCAGCAGCCCAGAAGGGGACTTCCACTCCTACGAGCAGTACTTC	CASSPEGDFHSYEQYF
TRBV27	TRBD1	TRBJ2-2	16	.	TGTGCCAGCAGTAGCCGGGACAGGATAAACACCGGGGAGCTGTTTTTT	CASSSRDRINTGELFF
TRBV19	TRBD2	TRBJ2-7	15	.	TGTGCCAGTAGGAGTAGCGGGGGAAGCTCCTACGAGCAGTACTTC	CASRSSGGSSYEQYF
TRBV6-5	TRBD1	TRBJ1-2	16	.	TGTGCCAGCAGTTACGGGTGGGGGACAGGTAGAGGAGGCTACACCTTC	CASSYGWGTGRGGYTF
TRBV7-3	TRBD2	TRBJ2-1	16	few	TGTGCCAGCAGCCCCTCCCGAGCGGGAGGGAGAGGTGAGCAGTTCTTC	CASSPSRAGGRGEQFF
TRBV21-1	.	TRBJ1-4	13	.	TGTGCCAGCAGGGGACAGTCTAATGAAAAACTGTTTTTT	CASRGQSNEKLFF
TRBV27	.	TRBJ1-4	15	.	TGTGCCAGCAGTCCTCAGGGATTTACTAATGAAAAACTGTTTTTT	CASSPQGFTNEKLFF
TRBV19	.	TRBJ1-2	16	few	TGTGCCAGTAGTGCCGCGAGGACGCGGGAGGTGTATGGCTACACCTTC	CASSAARTREVYGYTF
TRBV6-5	TRBD1	TRBJ2-5	13	.	TGTGCCAGCAGTTGGGACAGGGAAAAGACCCAGTACTTC	CASSWDREKTQYF